The clone carrying this T cell receptor beta chain was counted ten times or more. What it recognizes is unknown. Next came a second PCR, run for about 7 to 12 cycles, which used a sample-barcoded 5' primer along with a J-beta primer mix. All cDNA molecules were each tagged by a template-switch adaptor with 12 random nucleotides. TCRdb reanalysed the 5' RACE reads using MiXCR and keeps one entry per CDR3 protein. Here the sample spans some 1.5 million distinct CDR3 sequences, roughly 27% being singletons. These data belong to a study of blood T cells in healthy people across ages. The study, taken as a whole, reports: Naive T cell percentage by flow cytometry tracked strongly with beta diversity.

Healthy Caucasians from Russia aged about 6 to 100 served as donors. Sequenced input: blood. The source is a woman aged 25 to 39 in good health.

In DNA, the CDR3 is TGCAGTGCTTCGGACAGAAAGGGGGCCAACGTCCTGACTTTC. The encoded protein is CSASDRKGANVLTF. The chain joins TRBV20-1 to TRBJ2-6; weak D call: TRBD1 (6 bases). The CDR3 has 14 amino acids. V was clipped by 5 bases and J by 4 bases, with 12 bases between them. The germline gives CDR1 DFQATT, CDR2 SNEGSKA (reference sequence).